This T cell receptor (beta chain) is from a study of OX40 agonist ivuxolimab in advanced cancers. Clones were sequenced by immunoSEQ multiplex PCR, and TCRdb holds only the in-frame ones, with some missing. The repertoire consists of 70,000 to 95,000 clones, with 65% to 90% occurring once and the leading ten covering approximately 2%. The TCR originated in an adult with an advanced solid tumor such as melanoma, head and neck, liver or kidney cancer. The specimen comprised CD4+ or CD8+ T cells sorted from blood, sampled in a trial of the OX40 agonist ivuxolimab.

CDR3 DNA sequence: TGTGCCAGCAGCCCCCCGTTCTCGGGGACTAGCACAGATACGCAGTATTTT. As protein: CASSPPFSGTSTDTQYF. V and J are TRBV11-2 and TRBJ2-3, with D possibly being TRBD2 (6 bases). Germline V gene lookup returns CDR1 SGHAT and CDR2 FQNNGV. The CDR3 runs to 17 residues. V lost 5 bases and J lost 0, with 18 bases in between.